Following are 14 T cell receptor beta chains from one sample sequenced in a study of control samples from healthy donors and cancer patients. The data were produced by immunoSEQ multiplex PCR, yet TCRdb's version contains in-frame clones alone and is incomplete. This sample has roughly 100,000 clones, with 75% to 90% found just once. Source material: blood. These receptors all come from a man between 25 and 39 years old in good health.

The chain employs TRBV28 and TRBJ1-6; D remains unclear. Germline values: CDR1 MDHEN, CDR2 SYDVKM. Trimming shortened V by 2 bases and J by 8 bases, and 7 bases separated the two germline ends. CDR3 length: 13 residues. The CDR3 region is CASSLPAYSPLHF. The CDR3 nucleotides are TGTGCCAGCAGTTTACCGGCTTATTCACCCCTCCACTTT.

The rearrangement joins TRBV30 to TRBJ1-5; 7 bases fit TRBD1. V was clipped by 3 bases and J by 6 bases; unmatched bases: 5. The CDR3 consists of 13 residues. CDR1 is GTSNPN, CDR2 SVGIG, per germline (reference sequence). Here the CDR3 reads CAWSLQGIQPQHF. The CDR3 nucleotides read TGTGCCTGGAGCCTACAGGGGATTCAGCCCCAGCATTTT. Full variable domain (outside the CDR3, taken from reference TRBV30 and TRBJ1-5): SQTIHQWPATLVQPVGSPLSLECTVEGTSNPNLYWYRQAAGRGLQLLFYSVGIGQISSEVPQNLSASRPQDRQFILSSKKLLLSDSGFYLCAWSLQGIQPQHFGDGTRLSIL.

The gene calls are TRBV5-1 and TRBJ2-2; 9 nucleotides match TRBD1. The CDR3 covers 18 residues. Per germline, CDR1 SGHRS and CDR2 YFSETQ. Unmatched junction bases numbered 10, after V lost 4 bases and J lost 0 bases. In nucleotides, the CDR3 is TGCGCCAGCAGCAAACCCGGGACAGGGAATACGAACACCGGGGAGCTGTTTTTT. It specifies CASSKPGTGNTNTGELFF.

The chain carries TRBV7-9 and TRBJ1-2; no clear D gene. This CDR3 spans 11 amino acids. CDR1 and CDR2 from the germline V gene are SEHNR and FQNEAQ (reference sequence). The V end lost 6 bases, the J end lost 8 bases, and 10 bases lay between the germline ends. The chain's CDR3 is CASSSGPGYTF. In nucleotides, the CDR3 is TGTGCCAGCAGTTCCGGACCCGGCTACACCTTC. Drawing the rest from reference TRBV7-9 and TRBJ1-2, the complete variable domain is DTGVSQNPRHKITKRGQNVTFRCDPISEHNRLYWYRQTLGQGPEFLTYFQNEAQLEKSRLLSDRFSAERPKGSFSTLEIQRTEQGDSAMYLCASSSGPGYTFGSGTRLTVV.

The chain uses TRBV15 and TRBJ2-1, with D tentatively TRBD2 (5 bases). The CDR3 consists of 13 residues. Trimming pared 3 bases from V and 8 bases from J, leaving 11 bases between. Looked up from germline, CDR1 is LNHNV and CDR2 is YYDKDF (reference sequence). The CDR3 is CATSSRGGDEQFF. DNA of the CDR3: TGTGCCACCAGCAGCCGGGGTGGCGATGAGCAGTTCTTC.

This rearrangement joins TRBV7-9 to TRBJ2-5, with 14 bases lining up with TRBD2. Germline V gene sequence: CDR1 SEHNR, CDR2 FQNEAQ (reference sequence). Unmatched junction bases numbered 6, after V lost 2 bases and J lost 4 bases. The CDR3 is 17 residues long. CDR3: CASSLQPGLAGGETQYF. The CDR3 coding sequence is TGTGCCAGCAGCTTACAACCCGGACTAGCGGGGGGAGAGACCCAGTACTTC.

This clone showed up just a few times. V is TRBV2 and J is TRBJ1-1; unclear D gene. Germline loops: CDR1 SNHLY, CDR2 FYNNEI. The length of the CDR3 is 12 residues. Trimming removed 4 bases from V and 4 bases from J, with 7 bases in between. CDR3 sequence reads: CASSGSFTEAFF. The CDR3 coding sequence is TGTGCCAGCAGTGGGAGTTTCACTGAAGCTTTCTTT. Combining the CDR3 with reference TRBV2 and TRBJ1-1 gives the whole variable domain EPEVTQTPSHQVTQMGQEVILRCVPISNHLYFYWYRQILGQKVEFLVSFYNNEISEKSEIFDDQFSVERPDGSNFTLKIRSTKLEDSAMYFCASSGSFTEAFFGQGTRLTVV.

The chain employs TRBV28 and TRBJ1-2; D ambiguous. The CDR3 totals 12 residues. In germline, CDR1 is MDHEN, CDR2 SYDVKM. Trimming took 3 bases from V and 5 from J, leaving 7 bases between them. DNA of the CDR3: TGTGCCAGCAGTTTCTCGGGATATGGCTACACCTTC. This codes for CASSFSGYGYTF.

The chain uses TRBV4-1 and TRBJ1-3; D possibly corresponds to TRBD1 (5 bases). Looked up from germline, CDR1 is MGHRA and CDR2 is YSYEKL. This CDR3 is 19 amino acids long. Trimming pared 5 bases from V and 0 bases from J, leaving 23 bases between. The chain's CDR3 is CASSVDNLFSLISGNTIYF. In DNA form, the CDR3 reads TGCGCCAGCAGCGTGGACAACCTTTTTTCCCTTATCTCTGGAAACACCATATATTTT.

This chain connects TRBV19 to TRBJ2-6; 8 bases are a match to TRBD1. V lost 7 bases, J lost 1 base, and 15 bases stayed unmatched. The V gene's germline CDR1 is LNHDA and CDR2 SQIVND (reference sequence). CDR3 length: 19 amino acids. As DNA, the CDR3 is TGTGCCAGTACAGTGGCTCAGGGGGCAGTTCCGTCTGGGGCCAACGTCCTGACTTTC. Amino acids: CASTVAQGAVPSGANVLTF.

The gene calls are TRBV18 and TRBJ2-3; D tentatively reads TRBD1 or TRBD2 (5 bases each). This CDR3 region has 16 residues. Germline V CDR1 and CDR2: KGHSH, LQKENI. V lost 6 bases, J lost 5 bases, and 21 bases lay in between. CDR3 amino acids: CASSPMGTSEGDTQYF. In nucleotides, the CDR3 is TGTGCCAGCTCGCCGATGGGGACGTCTGAGGGAGATACGCAGTATTTT.

V usage is TRBV7-8 and J usage is TRBJ2-1; D tentatively reads TRBD1 or TRBD2 (5 bases each). The V gene lost 5 bases and the J gene lost 0 bases, with 20 bases spanning the gap. CDR3 length: 18 amino acids. Per germline, CDR1 SGHVS and CDR2 FQNEAQ. This chain's CDR3 is CASSLRFTGRSSYNEQFF. CDR3 bases: TGTGCCAGCAGCCTCAGGTTCACGGGACGGAGCTCCTACAATGAGCAGTTCTTC.

In DNA form, the CDR3 reads TGCGCCAGCAGCCTGGACCCTGGGGCCAACGTCCTGACTTTC. This translates into CASSLDPGANVLTF. V gene TRBV5-1 combines with J gene TRBJ2-6, with D unresolved. CDR1 SGHRS and CDR2 YFSETQ come from the germline V gene. The germline V and J ends were trimmed by 4 bases and 2 bases, with 7 bases remaining between them. The length of the CDR3 is 14 residues.

This sequence joins TRBV5-1 and TRBJ2-3; 7 nucleotides match TRBD2. Trimming removed 3 bases from V and 2 bases from J; junction bases left unmatched: 9. CDR3 length: 16 amino acids. The germline gives CDR1 SGHRS, CDR2 YFSETQ. The CDR3 DNA reads as TGCGCCAGCAGCTGGCTCCTAGCGGAGGTCACAGATACGCAGTATTTT. Translating it yields CASSWLLAEVTDTQYF.